This T cell receptor (beta chain) appears in the sequencing data of a study of lymphopenia after photon versus proton radiotherapy. Overall study findings and caveats: Proton therapy kept repertoires fairly stable, unlike photons, which gained effector/memory cells. Authors raise, but do not show, better survival with proton therapy. After lymphocyte nadir, photon-treated repertoires showed oligoclonal expansion, especially CD8+ Temra.

The germline V gene encodes CDR1 SGHVS and CDR2 FNYEAQ. V was cut by 4 bases and J by 10 bases, with 17 bases left in between. The CDR3 extends over 14 amino acids. Comments on this clone: The antigen is not known.

Only in-frame clones appear in the TCRdb table, and some are missing; sequencing was by immunoSEQ multiplex PCR. This sample has tens of thousands of clones, with roughly nine tenths found just once. The receptor's source is a woman aged 40 to 50 with cholangiocarcinoma. Sequenced material: peripheral blood, taken from a patient treated with photon-based radiotherapy. This rearrangement joins TRBV7-6 to TRBJ2-1; TRBD1 is a possible D gene (5 bases). The CDR3 sequence is CASSSALGAKEQFF. The CDR3, as DNA: TGTGCCAGCAGCTCAGCCTTAGGGGCAAAAGAGCAGTTCTTC.